The clone carrying this T cell receptor beta chain has just a few counts. These data are taken from a study of identical twins. Template switching introduced a universal primer site, and the cDNA bore unique molecular identifiers. TCRdb re-called the 5' RACE reads through MiXCR, storing one row per CDR3 protein. Among under 900,000 distinct CDR3 sequences listed, more than 9% were seen once. The germline V gene encodes CDR1 SGHTA and CDR2 FQGTGA. V dropped 2 bases and J dropped 7; count of bases not matched to a gene: 5. CDR3 length: 13 amino acids. This same sample was also taken into another study, of yellow fever vaccine responses in identical twins. From that second work: A vaccine T cell response that seemed partly convergent and partly personalized was reported in twins.

The sequencing sample was made of PBMCs. J is TRBJ2-7 and V is TRBV7-3, with 7 bases lining up with TRBD2. This TCR was recovered from a young woman in good health. The CDR3 loop is CASSLAGEDEQYF. The CDR3 DNA reads TGTGCCAGCAGCTTAGCGGGAGAGGATGAGCAGTACTTC.